The T cell receptor beta chain described here comes from a study of cytomegalovirus exposure and HLA in healthy donors. This PCR relied on a set of 60 Vbeta primers and 13 Jbeta primers. Sequencing used immunoSEQ multiplex PCR; TCRdb keeps in-frame clones, though not all of them. The repertoire has 130,000 or so clones, around four fifths of them found once; the top ten carry approximately 5%. V was cut by 0 bases and J by 6 bases, with 9 bases left in between. The CDR3 has 13 amino acids. From germline, CDR1 is SGHKS and CDR2 YYEKEE (reference sequence). The V and J genes are TRBV5-5 and TRBJ1-1, with D maybe TRBD1 (5 bases). This sequence originates from a man in his thirties or forties in good health and CMV-seronegative. The sequenced material came from PBMCs. DNA for the CDR3: TGTGCCAGCAGCTTGGTCGGGGGATCTGAAGCTTTCTTT. As protein: CASSLVGGSEAFF. Full variable domain (outside the CDR3, taken from reference TRBV5-5 and TRBJ1-1): DAGVTQSPTHLIKTRGQQVTLRCSPISGHKSVSWYQQVLGQGPQFIFQYYEKEERGRGNFPDRFSARQFPNYSSELNVNALLLGDSALYLCASSLVGGSEAFFGQGTRLTVV.